This T cell receptor beta chain is from a study of T cell changes during pregnancy in multiple sclerosis (dated by TCRdb to about 2019). About the full investigation: The study examined how the T cell repertoire changed over the course of pregnancy in women with multiple sclerosis.

There are 15 amino acids in the CDR3, from cysteine to phenylalanine inclusive. CDR3 DNA only is kept here, 45 bases in frame from base 1. V loses 0 bases, J loses 8 bases, and the germline ends lie 15 bases apart. The germline V gene specifies SGHDT as CDR1 and YYEEEE as CDR2. To prepare the library, the immunoSEQ multiplex PCR assay was applied. What TCRdb holds here is the immuneACCESS table cut down to in-frame rearrangements. Part of the clones is not present; checked against another copy, under half of the missing clones reflect an unresolved V gene, and the others are unexplained. The sample table shows 100,000 or so clones, and 85% to 95% are seen once. The leading ten clones occupy more than 1.5% of the sample. Of note for this clone: What antigen it recognizes has not been identified. Base qualities are not at hand, and no much larger clone is one base apart.

The sequence was collected from a female donor in good health, enrolled as a control in a pregnancy study. This chain joins TRBV5-6 to TRBJ2-4; the D gene is perhaps TRBD1, on 7 matching bases. The sample consisted of peripheral blood, taken after pregnancy. The bases read TGTGCCAGCAGCTTGGGGAGGGCCCAGGGGGACATTCAGTACTTC. The translation is CASSLGRAQGDIQYF.